This T cell receptor (beta chain) was captured in a study of T cell repertoires in cytomegalovirus infection. TCRdb re-called the reads with MiXCR, one entry per CDR3 protein. The sample includes some 940,000 distinct CDR3 sequences, less than 40% seen only once; the top ten take about an eighth. To note about this clonotype: Its antigen is not known.

Regarding the study as a whole: Summed frequency of public TCR beta families distinguished CMV carriers with the relevant HLA.

Germline V CDR1 and CDR2: SGHNT, YENEEA. V lost 2 bases and J lost 10, with 24 bases in between. This CDR3 has 17 amino acids. V gene TRBV11-3 combines with J gene TRBJ2-1; possibly TRBD1 or TRBD2 for D (5 bases each). The material sequenced was cultured CD8+ T cells from PBMCs, taken from culture after CMV antigen stimulation. This sequence was found in a human donor in good health (CMV status not recorded). Some clones in this sample may be carry-over from other donors' samples. The CDR3 bases are TGTGCCAGCAGCTTACAAATGGGGGAACCTGGACCTCCCGAGCAGTTCTTC. This gives the protein CASSLQMGEPGPPEQFF.